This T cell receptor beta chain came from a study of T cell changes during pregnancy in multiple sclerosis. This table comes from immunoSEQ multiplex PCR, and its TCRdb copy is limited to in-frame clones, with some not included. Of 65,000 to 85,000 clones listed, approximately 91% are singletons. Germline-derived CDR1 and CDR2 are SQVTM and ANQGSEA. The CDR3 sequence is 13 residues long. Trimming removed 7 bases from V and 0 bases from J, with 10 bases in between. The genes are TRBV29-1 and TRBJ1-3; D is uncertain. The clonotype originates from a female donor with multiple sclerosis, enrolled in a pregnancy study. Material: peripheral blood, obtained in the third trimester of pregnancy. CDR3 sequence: CSAAVVSGNTIYF. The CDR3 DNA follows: TGCAGCGCTGCGGTAGTCTCTGGAAACACCATATATTTT.